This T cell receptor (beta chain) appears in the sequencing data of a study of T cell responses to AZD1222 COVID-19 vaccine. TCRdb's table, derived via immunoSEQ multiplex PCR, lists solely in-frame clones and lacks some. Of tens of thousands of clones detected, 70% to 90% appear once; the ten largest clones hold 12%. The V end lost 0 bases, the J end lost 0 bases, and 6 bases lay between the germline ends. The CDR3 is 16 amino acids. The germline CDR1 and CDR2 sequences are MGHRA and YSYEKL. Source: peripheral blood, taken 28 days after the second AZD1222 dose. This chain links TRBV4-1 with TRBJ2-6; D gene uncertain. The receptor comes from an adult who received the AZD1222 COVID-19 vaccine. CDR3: CASSQERVSGANVLTF. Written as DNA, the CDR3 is TGCGCCAGCAGCCAAGAACGAGTCTCTGGGGCCAACGTCCTGACTTTC.